This T cell receptor beta chain came from a study of blood T cell repertoires in COVID-19. Study-level background: The United States, Italy and Spain supplied acute and convalescent COVID-19 samples.

Sequencing used immunoSEQ multiplex PCR; TCRdb keeps in-frame clones, though not all of them. This table has about 380,000 clones, about 90% appearing once. The V gene lost 4 bases and the J gene lost 5 bases, with 17 bases spanning the gap. This CDR3 has 15 residues. Germline V gene data show CDR1 as GTSNPN and CDR2 as SVGIG (reference sequence). Material: PBMCs or T cells enriched from blood (not recorded which). The clonotype was recovered from a woman in her twenties or thirties who had recovered from COVID-19. V gene TRBV30 combines with J gene TRBJ1-4; D not certain. Written as DNA, the CDR3 is TGTGCCTGGATGCCCAAAGGAGCGCCGAATGAAAAACTGTTTTTT. This codes for CAWMPKGAPNEKLFF. Supplemented by reference TRBV30 and TRBJ1-4, the full variable domain reads SQTIHQWPATLVQPVGSPLSLECTVEGTSNPNLYWYRQAAGRGLQLLFYSVGIGQISSEVPQNLSASRPQDRQFILSSKKLLLSDSGFYLCAWMPKGAPNEKLFFGSGTQLSVL.